These 8 T cell receptor beta chains were sequenced from one sample in a study of control samples from healthy donors and cancer patients. The data were produced by immunoSEQ multiplex PCR, yet TCRdb's version contains in-frame clones alone and is incomplete. This table has roughly 180,000 clones, 91% appearing once. The sequencing input was blood. These receptors all come from a woman in her thirties or forties in good health.

The rearrangement links TRBV18 to TRBJ1-5; possibly TRBD1 for D (5 bases). Trimming took 1 base from V and 2 from J, leaving 9 bases between them. The length of the CDR3 is 15 residues. Germline CDR1 is KGHSH and CDR2 is LQKENI. Here the CDR3 reads CASSPRGGGNQPQHF. In DNA, the CDR3 is TGTGCCAGCTCACCACGGGGCGGAGGCAATCAGCCCCAGCATTTT.

This chain joins TRBV5-4 and TRBJ2-5; no reliable D call. V was trimmed by 2 bases and J by 1 base, leaving 12 bases between them. This CDR3 region has 15 residues. Germline CDR1 is SGHNT and CDR2 is YYREEE (reference sequence). CDR3: CASSLGGSRQETQYF. For the CDR3, the DNA is TGTGCCAGCAGCTTAGGTGGGTCCCGCCAAGAGACCCAGTACTTC.

This clone was counted once. The chain combines TRBV7-9 with TRBJ1-1, with a possible D match to TRBD1 (5 bases). This CDR3 is 16 amino acids long. Trimming left V 2 bases short and J 4 bases short, with 17 bases between. Germline lookup yields CDR1 SEHNR and CDR2 FQNEAQ (reference sequence). CDR3 bases: TGTGCCAGCAGCTTAATGAGAGATCGCGGGACCACTGAAGCTTTCTTT. It yields the protein CASSLMRDRGTTEAFF.

This sequence joins TRBV7-9 and TRBJ1-2; tentatively, D is TRBD1 (5 bases). The V and J ends lost 1 base and 6 bases respectively, with 9 bases between them. Looked up from germline, CDR1 is SEHNR and CDR2 is FQNEAQ (reference sequence). The CDR3 is 13 amino acids. The CDR3 loop reads CASSLGQSNGYTF. DNA for the CDR3: TGTGCCAGCAGCTTAGGACAGTCCAATGGCTACACCTTC.

As concerns this clone: The same CDR3 can be traced to other DNA sequences in this sample. This chain joins TRBV20-1 and TRBJ1-2; perhaps TRBD1 as D (5 bases). The CDR3 loop spans 11 amino acids. Germline CDR1 reads DFQATT; CDR2 reads SNEGSKA (reference sequence). Trimming cost V 3 bases and J 5 bases, with 7 bases left between them. The CDR3 sequence: CSARQGYGYTF. The CDR3 bases are TGCAGTGCTAGGCAGGGTTATGGCTACACCTTC.

This chain links TRBV28 with TRBJ1-6, with D maybe TRBD1 (6 bases). The CDR3 covers 17 residues. The ends were cut back, 2 bases at V and 1 base at J, with 12 bases in the middle. The germline V gene has CDR1 MDHEN and CDR2 SYDVKM. The CDR3 is CASSLGVGASYNSPLHF. The CDR3 bases are TGTGCCAGCAGTTTAGGGGTGGGGGCATCCTATAATTCACCCCTCCACTTT.

The chain links TRBV13 to TRBJ2-6; 8 bases match TRBD1. Germline lookup yields CDR1 PRHDT and CDR2 FYEKMQ (reference sequence). V lost 5 bases, J lost 0 bases, and 6 bases stayed unmatched. The CDR3 has 17 amino acids. The CDR3, as DNA: TGTGCCAGCAGCAAATCCGGGACAGGCTCTGGGGCCAACGTCCTGACTTTC. Encoded protein: CASSKSGTGSGANVLTF. Supplemented by reference TRBV13 and TRBJ2-6, the full variable domain reads AAGVIQSPRHLIKEKRETATLKCYPIPRHDTVYWYQQGPGQDPQFLISFYEKMQSDKGSIPDRFSAQQFSDYHSELNMSSLELGDSALYFCASSKSGTGSGANVLTFGAGSRLTVL.

The J gene is TRBJ2-1, the V gene TRBV9; 10 bases map to TRBD2. CDR1 is SGDLS and CDR2 is YYNGEE in the germline V gene. The CDR3 totals 16 residues. Germline trimming cut 0 bases from V and 2 bases from J; bases unmatched to any gene: 2. The CDR3 here is CASSVGAGGAYNEQFF. The CDR3 region has the DNA TGTGCCAGCAGCGTAGGAGCGGGGGGGGCCTACAATGAGCAGTTCTTC.